Detailed here is one TCR beta chain. Its antigen is not identified. This entry is derived from a study of CD8 T cells in Susac syndrome. Study-wide results and limits: The study admitted that it had a relatively small number of individuals in its TCR sequencing and HLA analysis.

High-throughput TCR beta sequencing covered peripheral CD8+ and CD4+ T cells. TEMRA cells were FACS-enriched, unlike CD8+ and CD4+ T cells, which were negatively isolated. The authors reverse transcribed 0.5 to 1 ug RNA with random hexamers. Amplification of TCR beta CDR3 spanned 54 Vbeta and 13 Jbeta via immunoSEQ multiplex PCR. TCRdb redid the calling of the immunoSEQ multiplex PCR reads with MiXCR, one entry per CDR3 protein. The sample has roughly 180,000 distinct CDR3 sequences; about 94% are singletons. The length of the CDR3 is 18 residues. The V gene end was trimmed by 5 bases and the J gene end by 9 bases; junction bases not matched to a gene: 24. Germline-derived CDR1 and CDR2 are SGHTA and FQGNSA.

The specimen was CD4+ T cells from PBMCs. The chain joins TRBV7-2 to TRBJ2-5, with 7 bases lining up with TRBD2. The source of this sequence is a human donor in good health. CDR3 coding DNA: TGTGCCAGCAGCCCAGGGTACTCGGCGCTAGCGGTCCGAAGGGCCCAGTACTTC. This gives the protein CASSPGYSALAVRRAQYF.